Listed here is a single T cell receptor beta chain. The data stem from a study of blood T cell repertoires in COVID-19. In the study overall: The origin of the acute and convalescent COVID-19 samples was the United States, Italy and Spain. PBMCs, B-cell-depleted T cells, or T cells were the source of the cDNA or gDNA that made up the material.

In the authors' methods: Estimation of nucleated cell counts relied on the amplification of reference gene primers. This table comes from immunoSEQ multiplex PCR, and its TCRdb copy is limited to in-frame clones, with some not included. V and J calls and clone size are as listed in that table; D and trimming were resolved from the DNA. Of fewer than 70,000 clones in the sample, 75% to 90% are singletons; the top ten hold 16%. CDR1 and CDR2 (germline): LNHDA, SQIVND (reference sequence). This CDR3 contains 15 residues. J lost 2 bases, V lost 8 bases, and 10 bases had no gene match. V usage is TRBV19 and J usage is TRBJ1-1, with 8 bases aligning to TRBD1. The sequenced sample consisted of peripheral blood. This TCR was recovered from a man aged 40-55 years with COVID-19, enrolled during active disease. CDR3 DNA sequence: TGTGCCAGTTGCGACAGGGGAGCATTCAACACTGAAGCTTTCTTT. Protein product: CASCDRGAFNTEAFF.